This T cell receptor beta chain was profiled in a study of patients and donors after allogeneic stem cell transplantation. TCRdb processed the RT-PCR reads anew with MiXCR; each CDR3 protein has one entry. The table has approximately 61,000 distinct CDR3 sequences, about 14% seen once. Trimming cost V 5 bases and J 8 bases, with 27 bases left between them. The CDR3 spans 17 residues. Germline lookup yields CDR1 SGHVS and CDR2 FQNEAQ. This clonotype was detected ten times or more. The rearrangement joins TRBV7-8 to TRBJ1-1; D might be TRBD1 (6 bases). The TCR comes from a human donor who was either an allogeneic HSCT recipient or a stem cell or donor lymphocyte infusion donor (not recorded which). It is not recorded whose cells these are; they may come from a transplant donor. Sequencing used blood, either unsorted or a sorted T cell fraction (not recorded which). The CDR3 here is CASSLHAGDTPPGEAFF. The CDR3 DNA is TGTGCCAGCAGCCTTCATGCGGGGGACACTCCCCCGGGGGAAGCTTTCTTT.